This T cell receptor (beta chain) comes out of a study of blood T cell repertoires in COVID-19. Background on the study: The samples span acute and convalescent COVID-19 from the United States, Italy and Spain. The analysed material was cDNA or gDNA that came from T cells, B-cell-depleted T cells, or PBMCs.

The CDR3 has 11 amino acids. The germline gives CDR1 SEHNR, CDR2 FQNEAQ (reference sequence). V was clipped by 8 bases and J by 2 bases, with 5 bases between them. Per the authors' pipeline: How many nucleated cells were present was estimated from reference gene primer amplification. Libraries were prepared by immunoSEQ multiplex PCR; TCRdb keeps only in-frame clonotypes and omits some of them. That table furnishes V, J and clone size, whereas the DNA furnished D and trimming. The table lists over 130,000 clones, 87% of them singletons, with approximately 4.1% in the top ten. J is TRBJ2-3 and V is TRBV7-9; D is uncertain. Material: peripheral blood. The TCR sequence derives from a woman aged 55-70 years with active or convalescent COVID-19. CDR3 nucleotides: TGTGCCAGCTTCTACACAGATACGCAGTATTTT. It codes for CASFYTDTQYF.